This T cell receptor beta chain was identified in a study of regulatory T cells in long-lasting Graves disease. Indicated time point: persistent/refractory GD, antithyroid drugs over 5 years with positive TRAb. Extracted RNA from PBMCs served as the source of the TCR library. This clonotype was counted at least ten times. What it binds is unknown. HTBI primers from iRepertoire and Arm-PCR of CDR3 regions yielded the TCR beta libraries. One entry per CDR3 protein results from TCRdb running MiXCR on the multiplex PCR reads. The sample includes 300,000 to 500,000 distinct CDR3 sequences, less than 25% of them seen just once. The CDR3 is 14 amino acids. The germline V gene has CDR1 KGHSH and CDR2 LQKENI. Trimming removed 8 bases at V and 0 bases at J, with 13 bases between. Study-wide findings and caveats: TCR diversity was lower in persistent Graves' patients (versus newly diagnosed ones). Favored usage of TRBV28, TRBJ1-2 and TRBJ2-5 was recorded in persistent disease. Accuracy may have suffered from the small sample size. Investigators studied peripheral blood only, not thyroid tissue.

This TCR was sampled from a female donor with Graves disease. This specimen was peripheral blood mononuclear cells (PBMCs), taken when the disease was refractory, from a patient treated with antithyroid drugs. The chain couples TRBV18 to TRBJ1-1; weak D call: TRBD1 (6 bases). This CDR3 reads CASSLQGLNTEAFF. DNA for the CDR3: TGTGCCAGCAGCCTCCAGGGGTTGAACACTGAAGCTTTCTTT.